This entry describes one T cell receptor (beta chain). Using immunoSEQ multiplex PCR, the repertoire was profiled, and TCRdb retains in-frame clones only, with some absent. The repertoire consists of about 440,000 clones, with approximately 89% occurring once and the leading ten covering over 10%. This sample was taken from a study of blood T cell repertoires in COVID-19. CDR3 size: 18 residues. This rearrangement joins TRBV21-1 to TRBJ1-1. TRBV21-1 is described as a pseudogene. Input material: peripheral blood. The sequence was collected from a woman in her fifties or sixties with COVID-19, enrolled during active disease. CDR3 amino acids: CASSKITLREGMNTEAFF. The CDR3 DNA is TGTGCCAGCAGCAAAATAACGCTAAGGGAGGGGATGAACACTGAAGCTTTCTTT.